Below are 8 T cell receptor beta chains sequenced from a single sample in a study of STAT3 mutations in large granular lymphocyte leukemia. General study results and limits: Every T-LGLL patient had at least one immunodominant TCRbeta clonotype.

TCRdb keeps only in-frame clones here, not all; method: immunoSEQ multiplex PCR. Of over 25,000 clones in the sample, approximately 84% were seen once. For these TCRs, the target antigens are not known. Sequencing input: peripheral blood mononuclear cells. The receptors were gathered from a man between 60 and 70 years old with T-cell large granular lymphocyte leukemia. Some clones in this sample may be carry-over from other donors' samples.

This clone has a single count. The J gene is TRBJ1-2, the V gene TRBV4-1; no clear D. V was pared by 3 bases and J by 4 bases, with 15 bases between. In germline, CDR1 is MGHRA, CDR2 YSYEKL. The CDR3 runs 15 residues. The CDR3 spells CASSQPTPPSYGYTF. CDR3 bases: TGCGCCAGCAGCCAGCCGACTCCCCCCTCCTATGGCTACACCTTC.

The chain carries TRBV6-6 and TRBJ2-7, with 9 bases aligning to TRBD2. The ends lost 2 bases at V and 6 bases at J; junction bases unmatched: 8. This CDR3 contains 15 residues. CDR1 and CDR2 from the germline V gene are MNHNY and SVGAGI (reference sequence). CDR3 sequence reads: CASSYLGGRASEQYF. The CDR3 DNA follows: TGTGCCAGCAGTTACCTCGGCGGGAGGGCCTCCGAGCAGTACTTC.

This clone was seen just once. The rearrangement links TRBV7-9 to TRBJ1-2; 9 nucleotides match TRBD1. The junction had 4 bases not matched to a gene; V was cut back by 5 bases and J by 6 bases. Germline V gives CDR1 SEHNR, CDR2 FQNEAQ (reference sequence). The CDR3 is 13 residues long. The CDR3 DNA reads TGTGCCAGCAGCCTCGGACAGGGGAATGGCTACACCTTC. Translating gives CASSLGQGNGYTF.

The chain is built from TRBV6-1 and TRBJ2-3, with D tentatively TRBD1 (7 bases). This CDR3 region has 14 residues. Germline values: CDR1 MNHNS, CDR2 SASEGT. V lost 7 bases and J lost 4, with 15 bases in between. CDR3 region: CASTAGGPADTQYF. CDR3 coding DNA: TGTGCCAGCACGGCAGGGGGGCCGGCAGATACGCAGTATTTT.

The chain employs TRBV7-9 and TRBJ2-3; D unresolved. The CDR3 contains 12 residues. Trimming took 5 bases from V and 6 from J, leaving 9 bases between them. Germline CDR1 is SEHNR and CDR2 is FQNEAQ (reference sequence). The CDR3 nucleotides are TGTGCCAGCAGCCCCCGGGCCGATACGCAGTATTTT. It specifies CASSPRADTQYF.

The chain links TRBV29-1 to TRBJ2-1; a possible D gene is TRBD2 (6 bases). Germline values: CDR1 SQVTM, CDR2 ANQGSEA. The CDR3 length is 16 residues. Trimming left V 4 bases short and J 3 bases short, with 19 bases between. CDR3: CSVAESGSPDYNEQFF. DNA of the CDR3: TGCAGCGTTGCCGAGAGCGGGTCCCCAGACTACAATGAGCAGTTCTTC.

V gene TRBV6-1 combines with J gene TRBJ2-3; TRBD1 matches 7 bases. The CDR3 is 16 amino acids. V lost 4 bases, J lost 3 bases, and 10 bases stayed unmatched. Germline CDR1 reads MNHNS; CDR2 reads SASEGT. The CDR3: CASSGIPGTVTDTQYF. The CDR3 region has the DNA TGTGCCAGCAGTGGAATTCCCGGGACAGTTACAGATACGCAGTATTTT.

The chain couples TRBV7-2 to TRBJ1-1; 7 nucleotides align to TRBD1. Germline-derived CDR1 and CDR2 are SGHTA and FQGNSA. V was clipped by 3 bases and J by 4 bases; unmatched bases: 5. The CDR3 totals 14 residues. The CDR3 DNA sequence: TGTGCCAGCAGCTTTCAGGGGGACGGCACTGAAGCTTTCTTT. Translating gives CASSFQGDGTEAFF.